This T cell receptor (beta chain) was recorded in a study of blood T cell repertoires in COVID-19. In germline, CDR1 is SGHRS, CDR2 YFSETQ. Trimming shortened V by 2 bases and J by 6 bases, and 9 bases separated the two germline ends. The CDR3 covers 14 residues. Original processing methods: For nucleated cells, counts were estimated from reference gene primer amplification. The method was immunoSEQ multiplex PCR; TCRdb's version includes in-frame clones alone and lacks a portion of them. The D gene and trimming were derived from the DNA, and the V and J assignments and clone size from that table. This table holds about 65,000 clones, over 85% found once.

Sequencing used peripheral blood. This chain connects TRBV5-1 to TRBJ1-6, with D uncertain. This receptor was obtained from a man between 65 and 85 years old with active COVID-19. This CDR3 is CASSFGGTNSPLHF. In nucleotides, the CDR3 is TGCGCCAGCAGCTTCGGCGGTACTAATTCACCCCTCCACTTT.